A selection of T cell receptor beta chains follows, all from one sample in a study of blood T cell repertoires in COVID-19. Measured with immunoSEQ multiplex PCR; TCRdb has only the in-frame clones, and not every one. The sample has about 120,000 clones; about 90% are singletons. The sequenced sample consisted of peripheral blood. These receptors originate from a woman aged 45-65 years with acute or convalescent COVID-19. Both conserved end residues are part of each CDR3. Each record gives: D gene, CDR3 length, J gene, clone size, V gene, CDR3 DNA, CDR3 protein. D genes are given only for firm matches. Expanded clones are given a class, and other clones once, few, many or no size at all.

D gene: .; CDR3 length: 15; J gene: TRBJ1-2; clone size: .; V gene: TRBV4-1; CDR3 DNA: TGCGCCAGCAGCCAAGATCTCGGAGCTCATTATGGCTACACCTTC; CDR3 protein: CASSQDLGAHYGYTF
D gene: .; CDR3 length: 13; J gene: TRBJ2-6; clone size: .; V gene: TRBV28; CDR3 DNA: TGTGCCAGCAGTTTATTAGGGACAAACGTCCTGACTTTC; CDR3 protein: CASSLLGTNVLTF
D gene: TRBD1; CDR3 length: 17; J gene: TRBJ1-3; clone size: .; V gene: TRBV7-3; CDR3 DNA: TGTGCCAGCAGCTTATTAGGGGGCTTTAGCTCTGGAAACACCATATATTTT; CDR3 protein: CASSLLGGFSSGNTIYF
D gene: .; CDR3 length: 15; J gene: TRBJ1-5; clone size: .; V gene: TRBV6-5; CDR3 DNA: TGTGCCAGCAAGAGGAACTTTATGTCGGGTCAGCCCCAGCATTTT; CDR3 protein: CASKRNFMSGQPQHF
D gene: .; CDR3 length: 12; J gene: TRBJ2-1; clone size: .; V gene: TRBV18; CDR3 DNA: TGTGCCAGCGGGGGGTCCTACAATGAGCAGTTCTTC; CDR3 protein: CASGGSYNEQFF
D gene: .; CDR3 length: 15; J gene: TRBJ2-7; clone size: .; V gene: TRBV14; CDR3 DNA: TGTGCCAGCAGCCAAGATTGGGAAGGGGGCTACGAGCAGTACTTC; CDR3 protein: CASSQDWEGGYEQYF
D gene: TRBD1; CDR3 length: 12; J gene: TRBJ2-1; clone size: .; V gene: TRBV30; CDR3 DNA: TGTGCCTGGACCTCGACAGGGAGTGAGCAGTTCTTC; CDR3 protein: CAWTSTGSEQFF
D gene: .; CDR3 length: 13; J gene: TRBJ2-1; clone size: .; V gene: TRBV12-3/TRBV12-4; CDR3 DNA: TGTGCCAGCAGTTTGAAACTCCGCAATGAGCAGTTCTTC; CDR3 protein: CASSLKLRNEQFF
D gene: .; CDR3 length: 14; J gene: TRBJ1-1; clone size: .; V gene: TRBV19; CDR3 DNA: TGTGCCAGTAGTCCCGGACTCAAGAACCCTGAAGCTTTCTTT; CDR3 protein: CASSPGLKNPEAFF
D gene: .; CDR3 length: 11; J gene: TRBJ1-5; clone size: .; V gene: TRBV6-8; CDR3 DNA: TGTGCCAGCAGCGTAAATCAGCCCCAGCATTTT; CDR3 protein: CASSVNQPQHF
D gene: .; CDR3 length: 13; J gene: TRBJ2-7; clone size: .; V gene: TRBV20-1; CDR3 DNA: TGCAGTGCTCGTGGGGGACACCTCTACGAGCAGTACTTC; CDR3 protein: CSARGGHLYEQYF
D gene: TRBD1; CDR3 length: 18; J gene: TRBJ2-7; clone size: .; V gene: TRBV24-1; CDR3 DNA: TGTGCCACCAGTGATGGGACAGGGTCTAAATCAAGCTCCTACGAGCAGTACTTC; CDR3 protein: CATSDGTGSKSSSYEQYF
D gene: .; CDR3 length: 15; J gene: TRBJ1-1; clone size: .; V gene: TRBV4-1; CDR3 DNA: TGCGCCAGCAGCCAAGACGGAGGGTCGGGGACTGAAGCTTTCTTT; CDR3 protein: CASSQDGGSGTEAFF
D gene: .; CDR3 length: 13; J gene: TRBJ1-2; clone size: .; V gene: TRBV11-2; CDR3 DNA: TGTGCCAGCAGCCTCGACAGTAACTATGGCTACACCTTC; CDR3 protein: CASSLDSNYGYTF
D gene: .; CDR3 length: 14; J gene: TRBJ1-1; clone size: .; V gene: TRBV3-1/TRBV3-2; CDR3 DNA: TGTGCCAGCAGCCTTTTGGCGGGGGCGACTGAAGCTTTCTTT; CDR3 protein: CASSLLAGATEAFF
D gene: .; CDR3 length: 14; J gene: TRBJ1-5; clone size: .; V gene: TRBV2; CDR3 DNA: TGTGCCAGCTCCAGGGAGGGGAGCAATCAGCCCCAGCATTTT; CDR3 protein: CASSREGSNQPQHF
D gene: TRBD1; CDR3 length: 15; J gene: TRBJ2-1; clone size: .; V gene: TRBV4-3; CDR3 DNA: TGCGCCAGCAGCCAAGAGGGACAGGGTTTCAATGAGCAGTTCTTC; CDR3 protein: CASSQEGQGFNEQFF
D gene: .; CDR3 length: 15; J gene: TRBJ2-7; clone size: .; V gene: TRBV6-5; CDR3 DNA: TGTGCCATCCGGAGCGCGCAGGGGAATTTCTACGAGCAGTACTTC; CDR3 protein: CAIRSAQGNFYEQYF
D gene: .; CDR3 length: 16; J gene: TRBJ2-1; clone size: .; V gene: TRBV24-1; CDR3 DNA: TGTGCCACCAGTGATTCCCGGGACACTGTTTACAATGAGCAGTTCTTC; CDR3 protein: CATSDSRDTVYNEQFF
D gene: .; CDR3 length: 19; J gene: TRBJ2-6; clone size: few; V gene: TRBV27; CDR3 DNA: TGTGCCAGCAGCGGGATAACAGGGAAAGAATTCGCTGGGGCCAACGTCCTGACTTTC; CDR3 protein: CASSGITGKEFAGANVLTF
D gene: .; CDR3 length: 13; J gene: TRBJ1-4; clone size: .; V gene: TRBV10-2; CDR3 DNA: TGCGCCACCTGGGGAGGAACTAATGAAAAACTGTTTTTT; CDR3 protein: CATWGGTNEKLFF
D gene: TRBD1; CDR3 length: 12; J gene: TRBJ1-1; clone size: .; V gene: TRBV29-1; CDR3 DNA: TGCAGCGGTAACAGGGGTCGGGGTGAAGCTTTCTTT; CDR3 protein: CSGNRGRGEAFF
D gene: .; CDR3 length: 18; J gene: TRBJ1-1; clone size: .; V gene: TRBV11-3; CDR3 DNA: TGTGCCAGCAGCCGAATTAGAGCCGCTCGGACAGATAACACTGAAGCTTTCTTT; CDR3 protein: CASSRIRAARTDNTEAFF
D gene: .; CDR3 length: 15; J gene: TRBJ2-2; clone size: .; V gene: TRBV7-9; CDR3 DNA: TGTGCCAGCAGCCTAGGACAGACGAACACCGGGGAGCTGTTTTTT; CDR3 protein: CASSLGQTNTGELFF
D gene: .; CDR3 length: 15; J gene: TRBJ2-5; clone size: .; V gene: TRBV9; CDR3 DNA: TGTGCCAGCAGCGCCCACGGGACTCCTCAAGAGACCCAGTACTTC; CDR3 protein: CASSAHGTPQETQYF
D gene: TRBD1; CDR3 length: 13; J gene: TRBJ1-6; clone size: .; V gene: TRBV7-8; CDR3 DNA: TGTGCCAGCAGCGGACAGGGCCATTCACCCCTCCACTTT; CDR3 protein: CASSGQGHSPLHF
D gene: .; CDR3 length: 15; J gene: TRBJ1-2; clone size: .; V gene: TRBV6-5; CDR3 DNA: TGTGCCAGCAGTACAGGGATCCGCGCTAACTATGGCTACACCTTC; CDR3 protein: CASSTGIRANYGYTF
D gene: .; CDR3 length: 14; J gene: TRBJ1-2; clone size: .; V gene: TRBV3-1/TRBV3-2; CDR3 DNA: TGTGCCAGCAGCCAAGATTTCTCCAACTATGGCTACACCTTC; CDR3 protein: CASSQDFSNYGYTF
D gene: .; CDR3 length: 13; J gene: TRBJ2-6; clone size: .; V gene: TRBV7-9; CDR3 DNA: TGTGCCAGCAGCTCTCTCCGGGCCAACGTCCTGACTTTC; CDR3 protein: CASSSLRANVLTF
D gene: .; CDR3 length: 15; J gene: TRBJ2-1; clone size: few; V gene: TRBV6-2/TRBV6-3; CDR3 DNA: TGTGCCAGCAGTTACTCATCAGTCGCTTACAATGAGCAGTTCTTC; CDR3 protein: CASSYSSVAYNEQFF
D gene: TRBD2; CDR3 length: 14; J gene: TRBJ2-2; clone size: .; V gene: TRBV10-1; CDR3 DNA: TGCGCCAGCAGTGTGCTAGCGGAGACCGGGGAGCTGTTTTTT; CDR3 protein: CASSVLAETGELFF
D gene: TRBD2; CDR3 length: 16; J gene: TRBJ2-3; clone size: .; V gene: TRBV7-2; CDR3 DNA: TGTGCCAGCAGCCGGACTAGCGGGGCCCTCACAGATACGCAGTATTTT; CDR3 protein: CASSRTSGALTDTQYF
D gene: .; CDR3 length: 15; J gene: TRBJ2-2; clone size: .; V gene: TRBV19; CDR3 DNA: TGTGCCAGTAGTGTCCGGGTCTTCAACACCGGGGAGCTGTTTTTT; CDR3 protein: CASSVRVFNTGELFF
D gene: TRBD1; CDR3 length: 14; J gene: TRBJ2-7; clone size: .; V gene: TRBV5-4; CDR3 DNA: TGTGCCAGCAGCTTGGACAGGGGGCTGACCGAGCAGTACTTC; CDR3 protein: CASSLDRGLTEQYF
D gene: TRBD2; CDR3 length: 15; J gene: TRBJ2-7; clone size: once; V gene: TRBV28; CDR3 DNA: TGTGCCAGCAGACGACAAACACTAGCGGGCTACGAGCAGTACTTC; CDR3 protein: CASRRQTLAGYEQYF
D gene: TRBD1; CDR3 length: 15; J gene: TRBJ1-2; clone size: .; V gene: TRBV25-1; CDR3 DNA: TGTGCCAGCAGTCCCCGGACAGGGAATCACTATGGCTACACCTTC; CDR3 protein: CASSPRTGNHYGYTF
D gene: TRBD1; CDR3 length: 13; J gene: TRBJ2-5; clone size: .; V gene: TRBV15; CDR3 DNA: TGTGCCACCAGACGGGACAGGGGGGAGACCCAGTACTTC; CDR3 protein: CATRRDRGETQYF
D gene: .; CDR3 length: 14; J gene: TRBJ1-1; clone size: few; V gene: TRBV6-5; CDR3 DNA: TGTGCCAGCAGTTACTCAGAGTGGAACACTGAAGCTTTCTTT; CDR3 protein: CASSYSEWNTEAFF
D gene: .; CDR3 length: 14; J gene: TRBJ2-7; clone size: once; V gene: TRBV5-6; CDR3 DNA: TGTGCCAGCAGCTCCCGTCCGGGTTCCTACGAGCAGTACTTC; CDR3 protein: CASSSRPGSYEQYF
D gene: TRBD1; CDR3 length: 15; J gene: TRBJ2-1; clone size: once; V gene: TRBV10-3; CDR3 DNA: TGTGCCATCAGTGAGATTGGTACAGGGGTTGTTGAGCAGTTCTTC; CDR3 protein: CAISEIGTGVVEQFF
D gene: TRBD1; CDR3 length: 17; J gene: TRBJ2-1; clone size: .; V gene: TRBV28; CDR3 DNA: TGTGCCAGCACCGATACCCAGGGGGCGTCCTCCTACAATGAGCAGTTCTTC; CDR3 protein: CASTDTQGASSYNEQFF
D gene: .; CDR3 length: 16; J gene: TRBJ1-2; clone size: .; V gene: TRBV27; CDR3 DNA: TGTGCCAGCAGGGGGATGTCGGGGATCGAATACTATGGCTACACCTTC; CDR3 protein: CASRGMSGIEYYGYTF
D gene: .; CDR3 length: 11; J gene: TRBJ2-3; clone size: .; V gene: TRBV29-1; CDR3 DNA: TGCAGCGTTGGGGGGGACGGAACGCAGTATTTT; CDR3 protein: CSVGGDGTQYF
D gene: .; CDR3 length: 21; J gene: TRBJ2-6; clone size: .; V gene: TRBV9; CDR3 DNA: TGTGCCAGCAGCGTAGCCCGTTCGACAGGAACGGTGAGCTCTGGGGCCAACGTCCTGACTTTC; CDR3 protein: CASSVARSTGTVSSGANVLTF
D gene: .; CDR3 length: 14; J gene: TRBJ1-2; clone size: .; V gene: TRBV18; CDR3 DNA: TGTGCCAGCTCAAGCGGGACAATTAACTATGGCTACACCTTC; CDR3 protein: CASSSGTINYGYTF
D gene: TRBD2; CDR3 length: 16; J gene: TRBJ2-3; clone size: once; V gene: TRBV6-4; CDR3 DNA: TGTGCCAGCAGTGACGCCCCTAGCGGGCCCACAGATACGCAGTATTTT; CDR3 protein: CASSDAPSGPTDTQYF
D gene: TRBD1; CDR3 length: 13; J gene: TRBJ2-1; clone size: .; V gene: TRBV6-5; CDR3 DNA: TGTGCCAGCAGGCCAGGGGGTGGTCATGAGCAGTTCTTC; CDR3 protein: CASRPGGGHEQFF